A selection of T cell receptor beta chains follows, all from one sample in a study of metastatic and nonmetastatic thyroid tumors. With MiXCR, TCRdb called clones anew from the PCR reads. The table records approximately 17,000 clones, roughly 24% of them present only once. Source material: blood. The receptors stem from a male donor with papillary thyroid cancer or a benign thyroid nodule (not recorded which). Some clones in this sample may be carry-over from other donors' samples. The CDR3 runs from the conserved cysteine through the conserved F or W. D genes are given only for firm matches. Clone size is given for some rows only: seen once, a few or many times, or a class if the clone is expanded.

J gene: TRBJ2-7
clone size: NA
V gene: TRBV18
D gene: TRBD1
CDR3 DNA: TGTGCCAGCTCCCGGGGACAGGGGGAAACCTACGAGCAGTACTTC
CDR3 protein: CASSRGQGETYEQYF

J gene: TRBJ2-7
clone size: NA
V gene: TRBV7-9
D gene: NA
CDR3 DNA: TGTGCCAGCAGAAGGACTTCCTCCTACGAGCAGTACTTC
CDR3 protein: CASRRTSSYEQYF

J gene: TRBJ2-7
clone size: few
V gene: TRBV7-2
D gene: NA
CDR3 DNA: TGTGCCAGCAGCTTAGGACACCACGAGCAGTACTTC
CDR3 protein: CASSLGHHEQYF

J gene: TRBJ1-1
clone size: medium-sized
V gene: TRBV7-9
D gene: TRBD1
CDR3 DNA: TGTGCCAGCAGCTTAGGGGACAGGGAATGGAACACTGAAGCTTTCTTT
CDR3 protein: CASSLGDREWNTEAFF

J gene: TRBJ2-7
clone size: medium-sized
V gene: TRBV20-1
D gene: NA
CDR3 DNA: TGCAGTGCTGTTAGGACCTCCTACGAGCAGTACTTC
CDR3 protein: CSAVRTSYEQYF

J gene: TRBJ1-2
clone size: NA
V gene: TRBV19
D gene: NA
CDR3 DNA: TGTGCCAGTAGTATAGAGAGTGGCAGATCTTTCTATGGCTACACCTTC
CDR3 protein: CASSIESGRSFYGYTF

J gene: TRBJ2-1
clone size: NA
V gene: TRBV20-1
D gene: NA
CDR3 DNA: TGCAGTGCCGGGAACAATGAGCAGTTCTTC
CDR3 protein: CSAGNNEQFF

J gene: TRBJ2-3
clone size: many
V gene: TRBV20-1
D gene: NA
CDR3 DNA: TGCAGTGCTAGAGATTCGGGCAGGGTCACAGATACGCAGTATTTT
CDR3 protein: CSARDSGRVTDTQYF

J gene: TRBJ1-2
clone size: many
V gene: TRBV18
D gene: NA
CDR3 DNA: TGTGCCAGCTCCCCGGGGGGGTTTGGCTACACCTTC
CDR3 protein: CASSPGGFGYTF

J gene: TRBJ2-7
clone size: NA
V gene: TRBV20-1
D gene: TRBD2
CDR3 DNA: TGCAGTGCTAGGAGACTAGCGGGGAATTACGAGCAGTACTTC
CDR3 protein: CSARRLAGNYEQYF

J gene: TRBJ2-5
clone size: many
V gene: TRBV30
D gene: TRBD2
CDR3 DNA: TGTGCCTGGAGTAAGGGATCCCTAGCGGCCCACGAGACCCAGTACTTC
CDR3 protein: CAWSKGSLAAHETQYF

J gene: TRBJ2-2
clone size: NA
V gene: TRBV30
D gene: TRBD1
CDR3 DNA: TGTGCCTGGGACAGGGGGAGCGGACCGAACACCGGGGAGCTGTTTTTT
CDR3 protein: CAWDRGSGPNTGELFF

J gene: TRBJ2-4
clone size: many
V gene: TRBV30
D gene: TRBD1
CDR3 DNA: TGTGCCTGGAGTGGACAGGGAAGTCAGTACTTC
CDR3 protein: CAWSGQGSQYF

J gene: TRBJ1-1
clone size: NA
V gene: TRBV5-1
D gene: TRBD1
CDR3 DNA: TGCGCCAGCAGCTCGGGACAGGGGGCGGTTGAAGCTTTCTTT
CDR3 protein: CASSSGQGAVEAFF

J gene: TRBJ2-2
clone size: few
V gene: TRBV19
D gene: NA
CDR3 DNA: TGTGCCAGTAATTACAGGGACACCTGGGATCTGTTTTTT
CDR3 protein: CASNYRDTWDLFF

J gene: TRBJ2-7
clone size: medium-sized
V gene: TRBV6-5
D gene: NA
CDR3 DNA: TGTGCCAGCAGTTACTCCCCGGGGGGCAGGACCTACGAGCAGTACTTC
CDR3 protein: CASSYSPGGRTYEQYF

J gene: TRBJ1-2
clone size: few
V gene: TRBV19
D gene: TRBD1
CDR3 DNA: TGTGCCAGTAGTATTGCAGGGGGCGATGTCTACACCTTC
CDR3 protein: CASSIAGGDVYTF

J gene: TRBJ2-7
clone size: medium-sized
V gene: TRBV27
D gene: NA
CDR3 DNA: TGTGCCAGCAGTTCCCAGGCCTCAAGGGCCTACGAGCAGTACTTC
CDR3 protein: CASSSQASRAYEQYF

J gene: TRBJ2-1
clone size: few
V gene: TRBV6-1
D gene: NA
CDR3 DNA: TGTGCCAGCAGTGTGTACAGGCTTAATGAGCAGTTCTTC
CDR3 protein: CASSVYRLNEQFF

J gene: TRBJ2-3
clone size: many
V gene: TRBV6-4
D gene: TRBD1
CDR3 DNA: TGTGCCAGCAGTCCACAGGGGGACGCAGATACGCAGTATTTT
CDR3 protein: CASSPQGDADTQYF

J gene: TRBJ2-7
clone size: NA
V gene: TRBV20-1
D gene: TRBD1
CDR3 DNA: TGCAGTGCTCCTCCTCCGGACAGGGGGAGAGAGGGCGAGCAGTACTTC
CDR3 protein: CSAPPPDRGREGEQYF

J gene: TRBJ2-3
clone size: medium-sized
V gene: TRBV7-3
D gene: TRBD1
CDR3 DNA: TGTGCCAGCAGCTCAGGGGACAGGAGGACGGGTACGCAGTATTTT
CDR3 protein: CASSSGDRRTGTQYF